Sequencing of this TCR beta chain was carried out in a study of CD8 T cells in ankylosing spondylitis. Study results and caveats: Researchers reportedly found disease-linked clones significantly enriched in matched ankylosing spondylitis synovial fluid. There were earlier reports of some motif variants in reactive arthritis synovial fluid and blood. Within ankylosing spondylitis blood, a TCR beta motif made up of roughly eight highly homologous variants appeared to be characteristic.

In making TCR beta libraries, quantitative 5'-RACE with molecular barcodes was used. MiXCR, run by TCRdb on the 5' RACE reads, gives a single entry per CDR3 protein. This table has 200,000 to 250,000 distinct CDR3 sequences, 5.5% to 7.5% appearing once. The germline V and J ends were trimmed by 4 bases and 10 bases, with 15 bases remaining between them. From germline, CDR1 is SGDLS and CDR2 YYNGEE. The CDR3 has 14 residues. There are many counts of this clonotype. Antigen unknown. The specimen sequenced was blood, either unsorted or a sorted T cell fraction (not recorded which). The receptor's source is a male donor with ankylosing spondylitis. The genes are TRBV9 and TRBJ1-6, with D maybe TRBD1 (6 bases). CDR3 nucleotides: TGTGCCAGCAGCCCGACAGGACGGGTATCACCCCTCCACTTT. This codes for CASSPTGRVSPLHF.